This T cell receptor beta chain was identified during a study of blood T cell repertoires in COVID-19. Study overall: PBMCs, B-cell-depleted T cells, or T cells provided the cDNA or gDNA that made up the material.

Per the authors' pipeline: Reference gene primer amplification gave estimated nucleated cell counts. The assay was immunoSEQ multiplex PCR, and TCRdb's table has in-frame clones only and misses some. That table gives V, J and clone size, and the DNA gave D and trimming. Of about 300,000 clones in the sample, approximately 86% were seen once. Per the germline V gene, CDR1 is MNHEY and CDR2 is SMNVEV (reference sequence). The CDR3 runs 15 residues. V was pared by 5 bases and J by 14 bases, with 16 bases of the junction left unmatched. This rearrangement joins TRBV27 to TRBJ2-1; TRBD2 agrees at 9 bases. The clonotype was recovered from a man in his 70s with acute or convalescent COVID-19. The sequenced sample was peripheral blood. The CDR3 sequence is CASSRSGRSDVEEFF. In nucleotides, the CDR3 is TGTGCCAGCAGTAGGAGCGGGAGGTCTGATGTCGAGGAGTTCTTC.